This T cell receptor beta chain was sequenced in a study of cytomegalovirus exposure and HLA in healthy donors. A word on this clone: Additional DNA sequences in this sample encode the identical CDR3.

The germline V gene encodes CDR1 MNHEY and CDR2 SMNVEV (reference sequence). The CDR3 extends over 13 amino acids. V lost 5 bases and J lost 5; bases outside the gene matches: 4. PCR involved 60 Vbeta and 13 Jbeta primers. Clones were sequenced by immunoSEQ multiplex PCR, and TCRdb holds only the in-frame ones, with some missing. The sample lists 100,000 to 150,000 clones, approximately 84% occurring once. Input material: PBMCs. The sequence was collected from a man in his late teens or twenties in good health and CMV-seropositive. The chain combines TRBV27 with TRBJ2-7, with TRBD1 matching over 9 bases. In DNA, the CDR3 is TGTGCCAGCAGTCAAGACAGGGGGGACGAGCAGTACTTC. Translation: CASSQDRGDEQYF.